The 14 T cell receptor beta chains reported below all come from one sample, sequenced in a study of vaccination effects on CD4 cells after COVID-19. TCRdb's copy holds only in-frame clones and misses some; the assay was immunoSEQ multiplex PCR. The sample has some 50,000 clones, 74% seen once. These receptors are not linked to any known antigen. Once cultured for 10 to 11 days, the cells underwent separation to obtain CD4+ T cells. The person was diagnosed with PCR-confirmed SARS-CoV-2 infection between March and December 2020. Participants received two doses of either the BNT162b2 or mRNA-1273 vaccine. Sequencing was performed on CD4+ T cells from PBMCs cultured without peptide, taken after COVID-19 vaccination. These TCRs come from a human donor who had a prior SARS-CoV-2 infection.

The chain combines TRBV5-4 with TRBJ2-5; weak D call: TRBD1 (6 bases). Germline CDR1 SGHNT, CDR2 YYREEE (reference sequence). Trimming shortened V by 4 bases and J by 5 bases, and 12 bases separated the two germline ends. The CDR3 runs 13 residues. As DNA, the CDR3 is TGTGCCAGCAGCCGGGACACTGTGGAGACCCAGTACTTC. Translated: CASSRDTVETQYF.

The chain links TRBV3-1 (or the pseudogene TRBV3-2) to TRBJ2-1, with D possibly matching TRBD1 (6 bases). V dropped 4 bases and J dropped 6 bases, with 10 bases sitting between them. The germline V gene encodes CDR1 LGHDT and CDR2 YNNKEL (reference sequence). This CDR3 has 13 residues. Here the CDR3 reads CASSLGAVNEQFF. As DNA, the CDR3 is TGTGCCAGCAGCCTGGGGGCGGTCAATGAGCAGTTCTTC.

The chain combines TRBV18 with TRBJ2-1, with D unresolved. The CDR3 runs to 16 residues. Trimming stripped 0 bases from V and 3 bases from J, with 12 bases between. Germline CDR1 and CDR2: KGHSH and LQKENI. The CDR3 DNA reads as TGTGCCAGCTCACCACCTTCTGGTCAGAGCTACAATGAGCAGTTCTTC. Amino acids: CASSPPSGQSYNEQFF.

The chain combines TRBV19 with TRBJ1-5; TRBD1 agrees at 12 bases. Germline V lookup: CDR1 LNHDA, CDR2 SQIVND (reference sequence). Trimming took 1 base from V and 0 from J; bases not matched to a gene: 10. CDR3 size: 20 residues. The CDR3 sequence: CASSIASGQGAFGSNQPQHF. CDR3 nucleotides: TGTGCCAGTAGTATAGCCTCGGGACAGGGGGCCTTCGGTAGCAATCAGCCCCAGCATTTT.

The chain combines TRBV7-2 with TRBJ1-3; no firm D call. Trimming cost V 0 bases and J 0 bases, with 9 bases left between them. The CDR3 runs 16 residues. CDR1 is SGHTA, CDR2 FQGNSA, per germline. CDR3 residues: CASSLAARYSGNTIYF. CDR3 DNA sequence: TGTGCCAGCAGCTTAGCAGCGCGGTACTCTGGAAACACCATATATTTT.

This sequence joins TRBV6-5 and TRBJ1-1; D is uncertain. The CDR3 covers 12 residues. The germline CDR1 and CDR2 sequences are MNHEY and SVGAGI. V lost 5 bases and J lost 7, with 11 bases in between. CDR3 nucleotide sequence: TGTGCCAGCAGTATTTCCGGTCTTGAAGCTTTCTTT. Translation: CASSISGLEAFF.

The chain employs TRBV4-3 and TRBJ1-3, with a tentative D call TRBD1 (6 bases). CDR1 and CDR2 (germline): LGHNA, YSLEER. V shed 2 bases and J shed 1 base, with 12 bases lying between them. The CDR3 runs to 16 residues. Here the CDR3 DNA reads TGCGCCAGCAGCCAAACGACAGGAGAATCTGGAAACACCATATATTTT. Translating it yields CASSQTTGESGNTIYF.

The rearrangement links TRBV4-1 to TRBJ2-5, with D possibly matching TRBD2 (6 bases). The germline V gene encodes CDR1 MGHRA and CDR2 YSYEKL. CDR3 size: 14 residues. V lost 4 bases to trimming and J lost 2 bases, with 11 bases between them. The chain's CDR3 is CASSLTGLQETQYF. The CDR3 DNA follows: TGCGCCAGCAGCCTAACCGGACTACAAGAGACCCAGTACTTC.

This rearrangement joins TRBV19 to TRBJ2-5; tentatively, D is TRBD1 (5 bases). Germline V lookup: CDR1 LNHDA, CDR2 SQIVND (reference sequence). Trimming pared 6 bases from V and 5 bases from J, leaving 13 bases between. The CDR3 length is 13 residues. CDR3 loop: CASRRAQGETQYF. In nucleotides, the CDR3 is TGTGCCAGTAGACGTGCTCAGGGCGAGACCCAGTACTTC.

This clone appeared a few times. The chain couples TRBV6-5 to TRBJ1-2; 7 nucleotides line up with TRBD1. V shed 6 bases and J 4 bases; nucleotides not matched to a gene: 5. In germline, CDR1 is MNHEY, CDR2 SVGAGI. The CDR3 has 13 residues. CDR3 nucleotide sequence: TGTGCCAGCAGGGCGACAGGGATCTATGGCTACACCTTC. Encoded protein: CASRATGIYGYTF.

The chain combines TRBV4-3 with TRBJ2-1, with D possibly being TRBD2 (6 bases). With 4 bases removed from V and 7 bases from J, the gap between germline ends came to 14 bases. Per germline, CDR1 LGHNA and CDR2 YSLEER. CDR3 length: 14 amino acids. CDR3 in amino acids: CASSRPGAGNEQFF. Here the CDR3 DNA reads TGCGCCAGCAGCCGACCCGGCGCGGGGAATGAGCAGTTCTTC.

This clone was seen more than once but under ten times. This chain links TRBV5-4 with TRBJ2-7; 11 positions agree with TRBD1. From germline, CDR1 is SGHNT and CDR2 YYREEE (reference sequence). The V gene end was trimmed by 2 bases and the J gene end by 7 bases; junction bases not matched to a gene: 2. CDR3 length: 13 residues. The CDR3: CASSFGTGGEQYF. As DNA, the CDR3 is TGTGCCAGCAGCTTTGGGACAGGGGGTGAGCAGTACTTC.

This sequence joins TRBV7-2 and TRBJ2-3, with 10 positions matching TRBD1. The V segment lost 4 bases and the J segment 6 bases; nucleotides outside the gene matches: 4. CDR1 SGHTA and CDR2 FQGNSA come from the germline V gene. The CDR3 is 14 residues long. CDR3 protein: CASSSWTGGDTQYF. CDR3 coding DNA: TGTGCCAGCAGCTCTTGGACAGGGGGGGATACGCAGTATTTT.

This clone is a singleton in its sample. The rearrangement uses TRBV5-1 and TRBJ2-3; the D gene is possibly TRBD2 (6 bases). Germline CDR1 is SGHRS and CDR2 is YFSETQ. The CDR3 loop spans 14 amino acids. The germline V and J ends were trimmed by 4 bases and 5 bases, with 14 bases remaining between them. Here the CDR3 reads CASSGKARGDTQYF. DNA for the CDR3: TGCGCCAGCAGCGGGAAAGCGCGGGGAGATACGCAGTATTTT.